The T cell receptor (beta chain) described here comes from a study of siplizumab effects on memory and regulatory T cells. Study findings and constraints: Only a minor fraction of alloreactive clones mapped to unstimulated subsets.

Details on this clone: What it binds is not known.

An approximately 6-day coculture at 37°C was performed with the mixed lymphocyte reaction cells. Some clones are missing from TCRdb's copy, which holds only in-frame ones; the method was immunoSEQ multiplex PCR. The sample contains about 7,100 clones, 35% to 40% of which appear only once. V was trimmed by 5 bases and J by 7 bases, leaving 18 bases between them. CDR3 size: 15 residues. CDR1 MGHRA and CDR2 YSYEKL come from the germline V gene. Input material: CFSE-low (dividing) CD8+ T cells sorted from an allogeneic mixed lymphocyte reaction. The chain joins TRBV4-1 to TRBJ1-5; unclear D gene. This sequence originates from a human donor in good health; the cells came from an allogeneic mixed lymphocyte reaction. As DNA, the CDR3 is TGCGCCAGCAGCTCTCGGACGGACCTGAGGCAGCCCCAGCATTTT. Residues: CASSSRTDLRQPQHF.